The T cell receptor (beta chain) under discussion was sequenced for a study of monozygotic twins with inflammatory bowel disease (dated by TCRdb to the late 2010s). About the full investigation: The full study comprised approximately 28 monozygotic twin pairs: nine German pairs (four IBD-concordant, five IBD-discordant) and 19 IBD-discordant Danish pairs. Within discordant pairs, disease-associated traits were sought mainly by comparing IBD patients with their genetically identical healthy co-twins. Each individual had, on average, about 151 000 unique TCRalpha sequences and 181 000 unique TCRbeta sequences available for analysis. Study-wide conclusions, independent of this receptor: No difference in repertoire similarity was observed between concordant and discordant twins, possibly owing to limited statistical power. Different T cell subtypes could not be distinguished in the analysis. IBD patients shared fewer clonotypes with other individuals than healthy twins did, most markedly in patients showing signs of disease activity. No single strong signal or clonotype linked to IBD turned up in the results, so the idea that one exists was not supported. Background noise and inter-individual variability may have been introduced into the repertoires by the differing immunosuppressive treatments among patients. IBD patients had lower TCRbeta repertoire diversity, measured by the inverse Simpson index, than their healthy co-twins.

The cysteine opens and the phenylalanine closes a CDR3 of 16 amino acids. The coding DNA is unavailable. The germline V gene encodes CDR1 SGDLS and CDR2 YYNGEE. For this clonotype: Its antigen has not been determined.

To prepare the library, 5' RACE was applied. The input for every TCR library was roughly 3.5 ug of total RNA. cDNA was synthesized with SMARTScribe reverse transcriptase in eight separate reactions per sample. During cDNA synthesis, template switching introduced unique molecular identifiers that contained a 6-nucleotide sample barcode. TCRalpha and TCRbeta cDNA was amplified in two nested PCRs of approximately 17 and 9 cycles, and bead purification was carried out after each PCR. Before amplification, the cDNA was treated with uracil DNA-glycosylase and purified using the QIAquick PCR purification kit. The second PCR was the step at which Illumina TruSeq-compatible adapters and sample-specific barcodes were added. TapeStation and Qubit were used to check library quality and concentration, and roughly 4.9 ng of each library was pooled. Sequencing of pooled libraries was carried out on an Illumina HiSeq2500 single-index Rapid Run using 2 x 100 bp reads and custom sequencing primers. Turning to the authors' computational methods: PCR and sequencing errors were corrected by UMI-based consensus assembly using MiGEC version 1.2.6. MiXCR version 2.1.1 was used for V(D)J alignment, clonotype assembly and CDR3 extraction. Gene usage, clonotype sharing and MAIT/NKT TCR abundance were normalised by analysing the top 1000, 10 000 and 20 000 clonotypes per sample. After downsampling to 27 000 UMIs, diversity was calculated as the inverse Simpson index using the vegan R package. Paired Mann-Whitney U tests on discordant twin pairs were used, with Benjamini-Hochberg multiple-testing correction. TCRdb reprocessed the reads, so every CDR3 protein sequence counts as one entry and DNA is not shown. TCRdb assigned the V and J calls; the authors' analysis was not used. This sample's clone table shows some 160,000 distinct CDR3 sequences. The ten largest clones represent approximately 7.4% of the sample.

From each donor, an approximately 2.4 ml peripheral blood sample was drawn into PAXgene tubes and stored at -80 degrees C. Without any T cell sorting, total RNA was extracted from whole blood using the PAXgene blood miRNA kit on an automated QIAcube. Peripheral blood from monozygotic twin pairs, either concordant or discordant for inflammatory bowel disease, underwent deep TCRalpha and TCRbeta repertoire profiling that used unique molecular barcoding. Smoking habits were recorded for all twin pairs, and each individual was classified as a current, former or never smoker. The chain links TRBV9 with TRBJ2-5; no DNA is available, so the TRBD1 call from TCRdb remains unchecked. The sample consisted of blood. This receptor was obtained from a human donor with ulcerative colitis or Crohn's disease, or a healthy co-twin of an affected twin (not recorded which). The CDR3 in this case is CASSTSGTGGMETQYF.